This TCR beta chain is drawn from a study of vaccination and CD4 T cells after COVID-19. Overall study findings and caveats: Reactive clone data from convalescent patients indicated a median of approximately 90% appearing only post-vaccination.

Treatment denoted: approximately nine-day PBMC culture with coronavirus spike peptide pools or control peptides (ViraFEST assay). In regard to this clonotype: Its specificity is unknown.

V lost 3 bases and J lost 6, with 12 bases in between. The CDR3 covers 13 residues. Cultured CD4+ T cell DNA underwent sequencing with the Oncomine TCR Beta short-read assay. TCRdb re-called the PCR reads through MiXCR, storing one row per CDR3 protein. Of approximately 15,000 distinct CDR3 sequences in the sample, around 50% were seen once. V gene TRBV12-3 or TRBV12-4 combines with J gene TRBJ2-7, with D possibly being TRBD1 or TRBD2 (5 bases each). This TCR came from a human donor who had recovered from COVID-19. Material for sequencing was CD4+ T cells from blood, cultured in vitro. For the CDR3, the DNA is TGTGCCAGCAGTTTGCAGGGACGGGGCGAGCAGTACTTC. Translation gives CASSLQGRGEQYF.